This paragraph reports one TCR beta chain. Per the original data handling: Researchers report that nucleated cell counts were estimated from reference gene primer amplification. Method: immunoSEQ multiplex PCR; TCRdb's copy keeps in-frame clones and lacks some. The DNA was the basis for D and trimming; V, J and clone size are from that table. The data contain about 84,000 clones, approximately 76% of them seen just once; the ten biggest clones take up over 6%. The V end lost 4 bases, the J end lost 2 bases, and 12 bases lay between the germline ends. The CDR3 contains 14 residues. Germline V CDR1 and CDR2: SGDLS, YYNGEE. The sample originates from a study of blood T cell repertoires in COVID-19. Study background: Both acute and convalescent COVID-19 samples were obtained from the United States, Italy and Spain. The cDNA or gDNA used as material had been derived from T cells, B-cell-depleted T cells, or PBMCs.

The chain recombines TRBV9 with TRBJ2-5; D is possibly TRBD2 (5 bases). The sample was peripheral blood. This receptor was obtained from a man between 70 and 80 years old with acute or convalescent COVID-19. CDR3 protein: CASSPGAAQETQYF. CDR3 bases: TGTGCCAGCAGCCCCGGAGCGGCTCAAGAGACCCAGTACTTC.